This entry lists 12 T cell receptor beta chains sequenced from one sample in a study of shared clonotypes between healthy human individuals. Naive CD8 cells lacked CD45RO, underwent positive selection for CCR7 and left out terminally differentiated effector memory CD45RA+ cells. Here immunoSEQ multiplex PCR was the method, and the copy in TCRdb shows in-frame clones only, minus some. This sample has about 2.2 million clones, with around 93% found just once. The sequencing input was naive CD8+ T cells from PBMCs. The receptors originated from a man aged 18 to 35 in good health. Some clones in this sample may be carry-over from other donors' samples.

This chain joins TRBV6-1 and TRBJ1-5; no firm D call. CDR1 is MNHNS and CDR2 is SASEGT in the germline V gene. The CDR3 has 15 amino acids. Trimming took 2 bases from V and 3 from J, leaving 11 bases between them. This CDR3 reads CASSEPARSNQPQHF. In DNA, the CDR3 is TGTGCCAGCAGTGAACCGGCCCGATCCAATCAGCCCCAGCATTTT.

The J gene is TRBJ2-2, the V gene TRBV2; D possibly corresponds to TRBD2 (6 bases). The CDR3 consists of 15 residues. The V gene lost 1 base and the J gene lost 6 bases, with 12 bases spanning the gap. Per germline, CDR1 SNHLY and CDR2 FYNNEI. The CDR3 DNA is TGTGCCAGCAGTGAAGACGCGCGGGGTGCCGGGGAGCTGTTTTTT. It specifies CASSEDARGAGELFF.

The V gene is TRBV9, the J gene TRBJ2-1; unclear D gene. This CDR3 has 13 residues. Germline CDR1 and CDR2: SGDLS and YYNGEE. V lost 0 bases and J lost 7, with 8 bases in between. CDR3 coding DNA: TGTGCCAGCAGCGTAGAGCCGATTAATGAGCAGTTCTTC. This encodes CASSVEPINEQFF.

The sample holds one count of this clone. The genes are TRBV29-1 and TRBJ2-1, with 7 positions matching TRBD1. The CDR3 is 15 residues long. The V and J ends lost 3 bases and 1 base, in that order; junction bases with no gene match: 6. Per the germline V gene, CDR1 is SQVTM and CDR2 is ANQGSEA. The DNA for the CDR3 is TGCAGCGTTGATCTAGGGGACAGTTCCTACAATGAGCAGTTCTTC. Protein product: CSVDLGDSSYNEQFF.

V and J are TRBV21-1 and TRBJ1-4. TRBV21-1 is marked as a pseudogene. The CDR3 runs 12 residues. The CDR3 DNA is TGTGCCAGCCGGTGGTATACTGAAAAACTGTTTTTT. It specifies CASRWYTEKLFF.

The chain is built from TRBV6-1 and TRBJ2-7; D possibly corresponds to TRBD1 (7 bases). The length of the CDR3 is 16 residues. Germline assignment: CDR1 MNHNS and CDR2 SASEGT. V was pared by 1 base and J by 4 bases, with 17 bases between. CDR3 region: CASSEGRGTAFYEQYF. DNA of the CDR3: TGTGCCAGCAGTGAAGGGAGGGGGACAGCCTTTTACGAGCAGTACTTC.

The V gene is TRBV7-2, the J gene TRBJ2-7; TRBD1 or TRBD2 may be the D gene (6 bases each). CDR1 is SGHTA and CDR2 is FQGNSA in the germline V gene. The CDR3 is made up of 17 amino acids. With 4 bases removed from V and 3 bases from J, the gap between germline ends came to 22 bases. CDR3 amino acids: CASSSWGAGTGIYEQYF. The DNA for the CDR3 is TGTGCCAGCAGCTCCTGGGGGGCGGGGACCGGCATCTACGAGCAGTACTTC.

J is TRBJ2-1 and V is TRBV9; no definite D call. The V end lost 4 bases, the J end lost 5 bases, and 16 bases lay between the germline ends. CDR1 SGDLS and CDR2 YYNGEE come from the germline V gene. The CDR3 is 15 amino acids. CDR3 residues: CASSPIAGVHNEQFF. CDR3 DNA: TGTGCCAGCAGCCCAATCGCTGGGGTACACAATGAGCAGTTCTTC.

The rearrangement joins TRBV7-9 to TRBJ1-2, with TRBD1 as a possible D gene (6 bases). This CDR3 is built from 14 residues. V was shortened by 9 bases and J by 2 bases, with 16 bases between the two germline ends. Germline V gives CDR1 SEHNR, CDR2 FQNEAQ (reference sequence). In DNA form, the CDR3 reads TGTGCCAGTTATTCAGGGGCAATCAACTATGGCTACACCTTC. Its translation: CASYSGAINYGYTF.

V usage is TRBV7-9 and J usage is TRBJ2-2, with TRBD1 identical over 8 bases. Per the germline V gene, CDR1 is SEHNR and CDR2 is FQNEAQ (reference sequence). The CDR3 covers 15 residues. J lost 4 bases, V lost 5 bases, and 6 bases had no gene match. Written as DNA, the CDR3 is TGTGCCAGCAGCCCCGACAGGGGTCTCACCGGGGAGCTGTTTTTT. This encodes CASSPDRGLTGELFF.

This chain connects TRBV11-3 to TRBJ2-1; D possibly corresponds to TRBD2 (5 bases). The CDR3 contains 15 residues. Trimming stripped 4 bases from V and 2 bases from J, with 12 bases between. CDR1 is SGHNT and CDR2 is YENEEA in the germline V gene. CDR3 nucleotides: TGTGCCAGCAGCTCGGACTCCGCCGCCTACAATGAGCAGTTCTTC. It yields the protein CASSSDSAAYNEQFF.

This chain links TRBV6-1 with TRBJ2-7, with TRBD2 matching 8 bases. The germline CDR1 and CDR2 sequences are MNHNS and SASEGT. The J segment lost 4 bases and the V segment lost 1 base, leaving 6 bases of the junction unmatched. This CDR3 is 15 amino acids long. CDR3 protein: CASSEGVAGTYEQYF. In DNA form, the CDR3 reads TGTGCCAGCAGTGAAGGCGTAGCGGGAACGTACGAGCAGTACTTC.